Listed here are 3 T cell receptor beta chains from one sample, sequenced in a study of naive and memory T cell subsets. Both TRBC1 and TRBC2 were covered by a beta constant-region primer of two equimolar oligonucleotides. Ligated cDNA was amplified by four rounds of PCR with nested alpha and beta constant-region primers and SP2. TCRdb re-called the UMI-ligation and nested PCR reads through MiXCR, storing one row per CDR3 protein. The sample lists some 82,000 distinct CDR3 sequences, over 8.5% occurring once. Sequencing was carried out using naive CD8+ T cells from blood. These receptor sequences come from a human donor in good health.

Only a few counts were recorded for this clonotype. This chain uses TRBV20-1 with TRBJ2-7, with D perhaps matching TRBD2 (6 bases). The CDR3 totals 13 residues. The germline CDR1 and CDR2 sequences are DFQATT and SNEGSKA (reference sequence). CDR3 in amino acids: CMIRDSSSYEQYF. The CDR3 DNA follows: TGCATGATAAGGGACTCCAGCTCCTACGAGCAGTACTTC.

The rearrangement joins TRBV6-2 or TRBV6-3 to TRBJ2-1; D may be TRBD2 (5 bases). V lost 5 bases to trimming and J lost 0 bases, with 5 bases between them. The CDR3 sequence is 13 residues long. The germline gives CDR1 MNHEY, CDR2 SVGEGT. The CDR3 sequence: CASSSGSYNEQFF. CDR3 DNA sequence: TGTGCCAGCAGTAGCGGCTCCTACAATGAGCAGTTCTTC.

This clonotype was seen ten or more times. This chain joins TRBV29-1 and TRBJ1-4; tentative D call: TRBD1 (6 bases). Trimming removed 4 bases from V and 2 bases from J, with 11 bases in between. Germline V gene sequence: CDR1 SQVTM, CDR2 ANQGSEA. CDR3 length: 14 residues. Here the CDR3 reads CSVGTDGTNEKLFF. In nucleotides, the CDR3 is TGCAGCGTTGGGACAGACGGGACTAATGAAAAACTGTTTTTT. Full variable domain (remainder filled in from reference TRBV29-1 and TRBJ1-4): SAVISQKPSRDICQRGTSLTIQCQVDSQVTMMFWYRQQPGQSLTLIATANQGSEATYESGFVIDKFPISRPNLTFSTLTVSNMSPEDSSIYLCSVGTDGTNEKLFFGSGTQLSVL.